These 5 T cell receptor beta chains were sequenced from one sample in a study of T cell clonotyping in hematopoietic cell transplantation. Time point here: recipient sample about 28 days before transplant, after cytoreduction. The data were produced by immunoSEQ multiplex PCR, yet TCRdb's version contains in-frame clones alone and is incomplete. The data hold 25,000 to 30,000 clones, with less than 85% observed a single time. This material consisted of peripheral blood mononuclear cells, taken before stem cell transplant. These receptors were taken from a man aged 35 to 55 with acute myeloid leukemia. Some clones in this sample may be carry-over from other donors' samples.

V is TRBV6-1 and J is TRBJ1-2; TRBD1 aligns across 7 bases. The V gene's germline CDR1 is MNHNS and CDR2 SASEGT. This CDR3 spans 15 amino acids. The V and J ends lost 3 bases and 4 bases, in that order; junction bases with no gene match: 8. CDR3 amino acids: CASSEGPGQTYGYTF. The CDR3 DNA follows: TGTGCCAGCAGTGAGGGACCGGGACAGACCTATGGCTACACCTTC.

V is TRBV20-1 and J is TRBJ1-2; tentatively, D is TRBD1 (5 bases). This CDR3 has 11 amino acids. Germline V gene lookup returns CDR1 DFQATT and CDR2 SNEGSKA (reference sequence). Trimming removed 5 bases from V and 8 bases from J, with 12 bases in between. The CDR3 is CSAFSGGGYTF. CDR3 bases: TGCAGTGCTTTTTCCGGGGGAGGCTACACCTTC.

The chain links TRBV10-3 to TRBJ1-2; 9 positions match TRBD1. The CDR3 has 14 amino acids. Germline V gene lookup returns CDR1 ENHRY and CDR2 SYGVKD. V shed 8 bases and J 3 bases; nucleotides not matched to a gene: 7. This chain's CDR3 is CAIGDRALDYGYTF. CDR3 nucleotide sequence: TGTGCCATCGGGGACAGGGCCCTTGACTATGGCTACACCTTC.

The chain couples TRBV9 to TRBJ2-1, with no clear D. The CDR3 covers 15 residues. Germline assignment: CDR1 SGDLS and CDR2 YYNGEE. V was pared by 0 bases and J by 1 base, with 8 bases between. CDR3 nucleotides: TGTGCCAGCAGCGTAGGCACAGTTTCCTACAATGAGCAGTTCTTC. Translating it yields CASSVGTVSYNEQFF.

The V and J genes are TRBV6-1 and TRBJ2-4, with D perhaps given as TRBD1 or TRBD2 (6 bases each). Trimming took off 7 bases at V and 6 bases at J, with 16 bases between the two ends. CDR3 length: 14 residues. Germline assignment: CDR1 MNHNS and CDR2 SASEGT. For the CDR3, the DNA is TGTGCCAGCACCGTGGGGGGCTTGAGAAACATTCAGTACTTC. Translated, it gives CASTVGGLRNIQYF.